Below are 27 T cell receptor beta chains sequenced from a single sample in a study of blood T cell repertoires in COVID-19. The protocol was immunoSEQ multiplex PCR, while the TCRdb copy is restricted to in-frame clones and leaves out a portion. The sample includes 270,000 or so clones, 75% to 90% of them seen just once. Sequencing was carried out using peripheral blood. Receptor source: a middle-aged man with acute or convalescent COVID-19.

The CDR3 reads CASSPFVHSPLHF. CDR3 DNA: TGTGCCAGCAGCCCCTTCGTTCATTCACCCCTCCACTTT. This chain joins TRBV3-1 (or the pseudogene TRBV3-2) and TRBJ1-6; D is ambiguous. The germline V gene encodes CDR1 LGHDT and CDR2 YNNKEL (reference sequence). The CDR3 consists of 13 residues. Trimming removed 4 bases from V and 8 bases from J, with 9 bases in between.

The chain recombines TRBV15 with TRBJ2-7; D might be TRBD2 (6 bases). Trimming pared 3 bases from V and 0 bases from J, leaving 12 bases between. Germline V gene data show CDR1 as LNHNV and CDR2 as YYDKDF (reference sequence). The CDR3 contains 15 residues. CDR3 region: CATSREGAHSYEQYF. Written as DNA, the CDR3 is TGTGCCACCAGCAGGGAGGGAGCCCACTCCTACGAGCAGTACTTC.

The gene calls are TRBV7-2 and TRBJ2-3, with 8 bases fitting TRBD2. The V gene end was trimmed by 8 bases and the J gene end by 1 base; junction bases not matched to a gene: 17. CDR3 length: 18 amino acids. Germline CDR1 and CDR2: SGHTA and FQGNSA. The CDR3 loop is CASRPQGFGTSGTDTQYF. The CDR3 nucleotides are TGTGCCAGCCGTCCGCAGGGTTTTGGGACTAGTGGCACAGATACGCAGTATTTT.

The CDR3 DNA reads as TGTGCCAGCAGTGAAGCAACGGGGGTGGGAAACACCGGGGAGCTGTTTTTT. Its protein is CASSEATGVGNTGELFF. The chain has TRBV6-1 and TRBJ2-2; weak D call: TRBD2 (6 bases). CDR1 and CDR2 from the germline V gene are MNHNS and SASEGT. The ends were cut back, 0 bases at V and 2 bases at J, with 13 bases in the middle. This CDR3 is 17 amino acids long.

In DNA, the CDR3 is TGTGCCTGGAGATTATTGACAGCTCTCGGTGAGCAGTTCTTC. Translation gives CAWRLLTALGEQFF. The rearrangement links TRBV30 to TRBJ2-1, with D tentatively TRBD1 (5 bases). Germline CDR1 and CDR2: GTSNPN and SVGIG (reference sequence). V was pared by 3 bases and J by 9 bases, with 18 bases between. This CDR3 comprises 14 residues.

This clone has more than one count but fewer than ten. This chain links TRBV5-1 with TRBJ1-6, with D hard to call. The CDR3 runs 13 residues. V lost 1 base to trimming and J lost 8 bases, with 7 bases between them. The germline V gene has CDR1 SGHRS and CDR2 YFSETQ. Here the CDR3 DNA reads TGCGCCAGCAGCTTGAAACTTGATTCACCCCTCCACTTT. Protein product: CASSLKLDSPLHF.

The CDR3 DNA is TGTGCCAGCAGTGAAGCTATGTTCGGAGGTAACTATGGCTACACCTTC. Protein sequence: CASSEAMFGGNYGYTF. The V and J genes are TRBV6-1 and TRBJ1-2; no firm D call. Deletions cut 0 bases from V and 1 base from J, with 12 bases between. The germline V gene encodes CDR1 MNHNS and CDR2 SASEGT. This CDR3 contains 16 residues.

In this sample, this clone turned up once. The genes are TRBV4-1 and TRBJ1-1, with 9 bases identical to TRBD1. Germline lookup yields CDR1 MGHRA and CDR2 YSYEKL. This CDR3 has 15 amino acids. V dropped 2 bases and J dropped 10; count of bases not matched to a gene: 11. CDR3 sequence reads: CASSQTPGTGTRAFF. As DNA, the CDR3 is TGCGCCAGCAGCCAAACCCCGGGGACAGGGACCAGAGCTTTCTTT.

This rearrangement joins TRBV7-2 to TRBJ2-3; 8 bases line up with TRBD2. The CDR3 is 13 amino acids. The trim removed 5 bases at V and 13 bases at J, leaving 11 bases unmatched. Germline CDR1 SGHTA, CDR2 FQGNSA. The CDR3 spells CASSPMGLVEEYF. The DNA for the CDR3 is TGTGCCAGCAGCCCGATGGGACTAGTGGAAGAGTATTTT.

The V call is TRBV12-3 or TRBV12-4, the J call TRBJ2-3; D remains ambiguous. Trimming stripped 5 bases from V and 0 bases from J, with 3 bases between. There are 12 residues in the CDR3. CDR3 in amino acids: CASSRSTDTQYF. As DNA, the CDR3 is TGTGCCAGCAGTCGGAGCACAGATACGCAGTATTTT.

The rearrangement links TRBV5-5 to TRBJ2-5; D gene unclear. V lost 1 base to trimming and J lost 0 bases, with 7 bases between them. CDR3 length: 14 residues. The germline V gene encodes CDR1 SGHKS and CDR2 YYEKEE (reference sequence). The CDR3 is CASSLTYYQETQYF. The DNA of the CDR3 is TGTGCCAGCAGCTTGACGTACTACCAAGAGACCCAGTACTTC.

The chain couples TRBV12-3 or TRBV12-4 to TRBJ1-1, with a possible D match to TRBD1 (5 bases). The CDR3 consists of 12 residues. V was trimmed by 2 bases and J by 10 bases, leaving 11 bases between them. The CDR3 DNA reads TGTGCCAGCAGTTTACTTGCCAGGGCAGCTTTCTTT. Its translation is CASSLLARAAFF.

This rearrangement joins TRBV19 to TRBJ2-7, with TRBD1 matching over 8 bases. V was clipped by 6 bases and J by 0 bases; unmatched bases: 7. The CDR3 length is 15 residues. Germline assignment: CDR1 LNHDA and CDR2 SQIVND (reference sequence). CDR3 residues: CASSPRTGSSYEQYF. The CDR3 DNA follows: TGTGCCAGTAGCCCACGGACAGGGAGCTCCTACGAGCAGTACTTC.

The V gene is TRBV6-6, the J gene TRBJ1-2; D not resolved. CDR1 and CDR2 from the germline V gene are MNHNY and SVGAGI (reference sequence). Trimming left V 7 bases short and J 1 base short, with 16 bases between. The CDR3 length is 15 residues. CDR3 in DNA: TGTGCCAGCACTCAGGCCCAAGATGGTAACTATGGCTACACCTTC. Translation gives CASTQAQDGNYGYTF.

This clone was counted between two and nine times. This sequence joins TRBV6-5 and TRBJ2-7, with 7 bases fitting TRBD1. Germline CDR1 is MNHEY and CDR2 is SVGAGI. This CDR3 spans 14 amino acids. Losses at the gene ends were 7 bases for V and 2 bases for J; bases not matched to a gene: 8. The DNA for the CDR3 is TGTGCCAGCAAATCAGGGACAGAGACCTACGAGCAGTACTTC. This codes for CASKSGTETYEQYF.

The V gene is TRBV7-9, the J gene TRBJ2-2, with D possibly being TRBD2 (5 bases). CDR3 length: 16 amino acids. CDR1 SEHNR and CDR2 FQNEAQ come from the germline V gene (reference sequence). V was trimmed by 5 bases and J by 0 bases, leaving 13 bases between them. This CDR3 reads CASSTRGSANTGELFF. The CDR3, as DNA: TGTGCCAGCAGCACCCGGGGTAGCGCGAACACCGGGGAGCTGTTTTTT.

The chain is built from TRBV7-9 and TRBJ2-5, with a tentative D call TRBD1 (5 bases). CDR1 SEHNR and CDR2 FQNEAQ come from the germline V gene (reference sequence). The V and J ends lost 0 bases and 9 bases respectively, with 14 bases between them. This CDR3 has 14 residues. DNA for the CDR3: TGTGCCAGCAGCTTAGCGAATCGGATAGGGGCCCAGTACTTC. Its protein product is CASSLANRIGAQYF.

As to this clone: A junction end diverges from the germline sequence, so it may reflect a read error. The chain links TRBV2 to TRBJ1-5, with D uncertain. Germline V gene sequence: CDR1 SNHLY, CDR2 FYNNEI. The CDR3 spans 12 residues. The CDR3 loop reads CASRRSNQPQHF. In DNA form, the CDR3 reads TGTGCCAGCAGAAGGAGCAATCAGCCTCAGCATTTT.

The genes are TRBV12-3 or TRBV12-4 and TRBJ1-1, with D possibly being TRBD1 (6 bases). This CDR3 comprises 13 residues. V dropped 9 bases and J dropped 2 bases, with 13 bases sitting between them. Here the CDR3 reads CASDTQGNTEAFF. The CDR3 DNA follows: TGTGCCAGTGACACACAGGGAAACACTGAAGCTTTCTTT.

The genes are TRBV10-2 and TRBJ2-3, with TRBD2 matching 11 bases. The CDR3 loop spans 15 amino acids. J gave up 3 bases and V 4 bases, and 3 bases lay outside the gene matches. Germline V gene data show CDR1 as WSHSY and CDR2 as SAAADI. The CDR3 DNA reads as TGCGCCAGCAGTGCGCTAGCGGGGGGAACAGATACGCAGTATTTT. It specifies CASSALAGGTDTQYF.

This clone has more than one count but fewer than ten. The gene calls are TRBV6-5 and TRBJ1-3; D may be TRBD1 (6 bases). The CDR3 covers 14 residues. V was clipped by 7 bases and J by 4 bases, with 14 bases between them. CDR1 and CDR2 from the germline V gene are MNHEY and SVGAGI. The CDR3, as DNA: TGTGCCAGCACGGGGGGCTATAGAGGAAACACCATATATTTT. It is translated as CASTGGYRGNTIYF.

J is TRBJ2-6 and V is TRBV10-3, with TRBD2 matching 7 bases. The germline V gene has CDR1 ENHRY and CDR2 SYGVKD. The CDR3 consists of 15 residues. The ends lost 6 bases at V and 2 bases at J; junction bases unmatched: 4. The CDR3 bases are TGTGCCATCAGCTTGGGACTACCTGGGGCCAACGTCCTGACTTTC. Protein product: CAISLGLPGANVLTF.

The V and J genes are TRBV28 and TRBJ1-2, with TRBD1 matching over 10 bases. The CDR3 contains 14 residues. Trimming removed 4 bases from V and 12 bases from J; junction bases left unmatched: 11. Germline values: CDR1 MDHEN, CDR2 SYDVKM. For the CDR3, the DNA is TGTGCCAGCAGTTCACGGACAGGGGGGTCCGGGGACACCTTC. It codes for CASSSRTGGSGDTF.

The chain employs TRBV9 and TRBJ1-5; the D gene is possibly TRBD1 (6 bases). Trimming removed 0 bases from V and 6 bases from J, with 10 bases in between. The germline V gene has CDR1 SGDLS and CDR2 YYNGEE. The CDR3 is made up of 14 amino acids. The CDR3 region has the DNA TGTGCCAGCAGCGTAGGTCAGGGGTTTCAGCCCCAGCATTTT. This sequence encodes CASSVGQGFQPQHF.

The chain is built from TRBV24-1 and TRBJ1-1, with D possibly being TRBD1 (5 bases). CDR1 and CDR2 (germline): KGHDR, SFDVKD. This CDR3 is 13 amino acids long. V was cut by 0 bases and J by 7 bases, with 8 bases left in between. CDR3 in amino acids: CATSDLWGLEAFF. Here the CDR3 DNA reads TGTGCCACCAGTGATTTGTGGGGACTTGAAGCTTTCTTT.

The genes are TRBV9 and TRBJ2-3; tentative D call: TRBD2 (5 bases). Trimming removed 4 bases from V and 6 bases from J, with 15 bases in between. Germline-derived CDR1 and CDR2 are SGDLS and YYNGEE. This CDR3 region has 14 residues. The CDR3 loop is CASSRLGKRDTQYF. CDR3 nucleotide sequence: TGTGCCAGCAGCCGCCTGGGGAAGCGGGATACGCAGTATTTT.

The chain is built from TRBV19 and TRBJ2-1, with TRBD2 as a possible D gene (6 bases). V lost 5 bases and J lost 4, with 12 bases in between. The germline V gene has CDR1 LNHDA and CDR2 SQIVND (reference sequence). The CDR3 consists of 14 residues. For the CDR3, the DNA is TGTGCCAGTAGTCGCCCCGGGGGTTACAATGAGCAGTTCTTC. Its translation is CASSRPGGYNEQFF.